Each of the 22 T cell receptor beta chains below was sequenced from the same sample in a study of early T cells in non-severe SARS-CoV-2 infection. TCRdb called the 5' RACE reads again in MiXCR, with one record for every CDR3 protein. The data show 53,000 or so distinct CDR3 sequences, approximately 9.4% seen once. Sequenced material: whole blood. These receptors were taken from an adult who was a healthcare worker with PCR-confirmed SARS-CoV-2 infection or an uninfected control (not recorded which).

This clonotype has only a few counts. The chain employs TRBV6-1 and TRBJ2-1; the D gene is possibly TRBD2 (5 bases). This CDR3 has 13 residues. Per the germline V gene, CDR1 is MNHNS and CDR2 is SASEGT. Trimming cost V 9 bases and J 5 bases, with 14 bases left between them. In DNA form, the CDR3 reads TGTGCCAGTTCACTTTCCGGGAACAATGAGCAGTTCTTC. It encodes CASSLSGNNEQFF.

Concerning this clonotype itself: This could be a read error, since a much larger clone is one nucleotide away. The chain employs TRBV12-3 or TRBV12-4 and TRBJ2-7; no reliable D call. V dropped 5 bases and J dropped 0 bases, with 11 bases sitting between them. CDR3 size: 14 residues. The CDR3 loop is CASSPQETSYEQYF. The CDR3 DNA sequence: TGTGCCAGCAGTCCCCAGGAGACCTCCTACGAGCAGTACTTC.

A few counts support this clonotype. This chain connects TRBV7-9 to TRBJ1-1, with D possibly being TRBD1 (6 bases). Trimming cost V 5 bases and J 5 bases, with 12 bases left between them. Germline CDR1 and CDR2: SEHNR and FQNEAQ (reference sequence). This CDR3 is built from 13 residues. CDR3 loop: CASSPGQRTEAFF. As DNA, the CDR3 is TGTGCCAGCAGCCCCGGACAGAGGACTGAAGCTTTCTTT. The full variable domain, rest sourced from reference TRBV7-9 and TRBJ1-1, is DTGVSQNPRHKITKRGQNVTFRCDPISEHNRLYWYRQTLGQGPEFLTYFQNEAQLEKSRLLSDRFSAERPKGSFSTLEIQRTEQGDSAMYLCASSPGQRTEAFFGQGTRLTVV.

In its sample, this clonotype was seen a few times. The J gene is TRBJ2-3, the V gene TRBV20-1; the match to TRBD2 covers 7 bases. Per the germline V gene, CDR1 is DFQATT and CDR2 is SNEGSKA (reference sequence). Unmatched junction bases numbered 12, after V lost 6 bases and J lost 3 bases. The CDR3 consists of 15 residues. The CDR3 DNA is TGCAGTGCACCGAGGCGGAAGCGGGGAACAGATACGCAGTATTTT. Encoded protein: CSAPRRKRGTDTQYF.

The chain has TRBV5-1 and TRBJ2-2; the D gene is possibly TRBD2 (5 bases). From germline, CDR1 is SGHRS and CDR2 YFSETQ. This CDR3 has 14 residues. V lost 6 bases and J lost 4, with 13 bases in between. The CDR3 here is CASTEGLLTGELFF. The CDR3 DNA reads TGCGCCAGCACCGAAGGACTCCTCACCGGGGAGCTGTTTTTT. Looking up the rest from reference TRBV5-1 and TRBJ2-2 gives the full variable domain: KAGVTQTPRYLIKTRGQQVTLSCSPISGHRSVSWYQQTPGQGLQFLFEYFSETQRNKGNFPGRFSGRQFSNSRSEMNVSTLELGDSALYLCASTEGLLTGELFFGEGSRLTVL.

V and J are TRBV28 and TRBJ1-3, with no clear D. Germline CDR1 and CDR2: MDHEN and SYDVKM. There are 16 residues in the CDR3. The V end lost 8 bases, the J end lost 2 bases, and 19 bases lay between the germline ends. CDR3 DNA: TGTGCCAGCGGAGAGACACCTCCCCGAGCTGGAAACACCATATATTTT. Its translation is CASGETPPRAGNTIYF.

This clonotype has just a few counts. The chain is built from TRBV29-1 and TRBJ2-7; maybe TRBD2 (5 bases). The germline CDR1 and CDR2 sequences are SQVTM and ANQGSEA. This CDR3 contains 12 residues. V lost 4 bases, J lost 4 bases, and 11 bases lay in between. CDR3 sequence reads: CSVVGVKYEQYF. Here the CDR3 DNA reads TGCAGCGTTGTGGGAGTGAAATACGAGCAGTACTTC.

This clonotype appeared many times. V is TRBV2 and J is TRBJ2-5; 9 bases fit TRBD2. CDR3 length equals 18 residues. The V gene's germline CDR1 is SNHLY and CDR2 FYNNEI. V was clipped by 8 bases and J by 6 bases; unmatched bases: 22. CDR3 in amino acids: CASLEPVIGLAKPKTQYF. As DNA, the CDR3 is TGTGCCAGCCTTGAACCAGTAATAGGACTAGCGAAACCAAAGACCCAGTACTTC.

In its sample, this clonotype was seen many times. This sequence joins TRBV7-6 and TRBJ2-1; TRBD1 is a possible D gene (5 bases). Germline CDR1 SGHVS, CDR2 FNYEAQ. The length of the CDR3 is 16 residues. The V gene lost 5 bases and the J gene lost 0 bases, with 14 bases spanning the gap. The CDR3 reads CASSRTQPVSYNEQFF. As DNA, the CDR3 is TGTGCCAGCAGCCGGACACAACCAGTCTCCTACAATGAGCAGTTCTTC.

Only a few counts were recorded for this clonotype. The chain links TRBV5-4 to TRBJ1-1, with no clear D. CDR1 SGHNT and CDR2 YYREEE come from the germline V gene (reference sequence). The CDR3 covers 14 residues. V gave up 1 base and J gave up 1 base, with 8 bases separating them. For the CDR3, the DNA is TGTGCCAGCAGCTTGAAGGTGGGGAACACTGAAGCTTTCTTT. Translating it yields CASSLKVGNTEAFF.

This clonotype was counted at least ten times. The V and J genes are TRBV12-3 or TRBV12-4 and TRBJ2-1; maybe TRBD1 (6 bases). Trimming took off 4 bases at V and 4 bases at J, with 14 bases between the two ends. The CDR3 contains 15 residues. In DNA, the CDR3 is TGTGCCAGCAGTTCAACCGGGACACGGTACAATGAGCAGTTCTTC. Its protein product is CASSSTGTRYNEQFF.

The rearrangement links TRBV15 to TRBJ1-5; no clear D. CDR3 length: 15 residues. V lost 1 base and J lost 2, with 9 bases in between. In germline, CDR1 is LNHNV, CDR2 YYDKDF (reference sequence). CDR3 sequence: CATSRGPGRNQPQHF. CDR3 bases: TGTGCCACCAGCAGAGGACCCGGACGCAATCAGCCCCAGCATTTT.

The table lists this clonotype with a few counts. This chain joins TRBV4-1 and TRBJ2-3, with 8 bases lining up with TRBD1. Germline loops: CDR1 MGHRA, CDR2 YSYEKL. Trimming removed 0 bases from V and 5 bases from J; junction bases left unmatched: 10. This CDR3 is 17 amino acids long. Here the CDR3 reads CASSQDVPGTGGDTQYF. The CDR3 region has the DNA TGCGCCAGCAGCCAAGATGTGCCAGGGACAGGAGGAGATACGCAGTATTTT.

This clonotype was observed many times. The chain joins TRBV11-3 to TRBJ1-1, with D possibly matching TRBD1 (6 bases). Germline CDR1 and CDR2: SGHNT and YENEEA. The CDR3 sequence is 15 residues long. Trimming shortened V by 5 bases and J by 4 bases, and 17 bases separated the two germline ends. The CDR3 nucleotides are TGTGCCAGCAGCCCCGGAGTGGGGGCGCGCACTGAAGCTTTCTTT. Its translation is CASSPGVGARTEAFF.

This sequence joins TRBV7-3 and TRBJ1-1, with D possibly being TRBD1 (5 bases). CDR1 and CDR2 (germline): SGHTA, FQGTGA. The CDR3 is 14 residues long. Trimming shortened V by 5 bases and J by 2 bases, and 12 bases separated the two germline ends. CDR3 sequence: CASSVGHSNTEAFF. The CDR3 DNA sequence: TGTGCCAGCAGCGTAGGACACAGCAACACTGAAGCTTTCTTT.

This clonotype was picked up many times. The CDR3, as DNA: TGTGCCAGCAGTCCCCACTCGAATTCACCCCTCCACTTT. It encodes CASSPHSNSPLHF. The chain has TRBV28 and TRBJ1-6, with no clear D. The V gene lost 5 bases and the J gene lost 7 bases, with 9 bases spanning the gap. This CDR3 has 13 residues. Germline V gene sequence: CDR1 MDHEN, CDR2 SYDVKM. The variable domain in full, completed from reference TRBV28 and TRBJ1-6, reads DVKVTQSSRYLVKRTGEKVFLECVQDMDHENMFWYRQDPGLGLRLIYFSYDVKMKEKGDIPEGYSVSREKKERFSLILESASTNQTSMYLCASSPHSNSPLHFGNGTRLTVT.

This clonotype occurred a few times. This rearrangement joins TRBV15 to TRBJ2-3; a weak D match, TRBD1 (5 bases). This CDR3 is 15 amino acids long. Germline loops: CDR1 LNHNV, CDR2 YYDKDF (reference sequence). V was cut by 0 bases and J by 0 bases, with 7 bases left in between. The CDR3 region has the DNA TGTGCCACCAGCAGAGAAAGGGGTAGCACAGATACGCAGTATTTT. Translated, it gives CATSRERGSTDTQYF.

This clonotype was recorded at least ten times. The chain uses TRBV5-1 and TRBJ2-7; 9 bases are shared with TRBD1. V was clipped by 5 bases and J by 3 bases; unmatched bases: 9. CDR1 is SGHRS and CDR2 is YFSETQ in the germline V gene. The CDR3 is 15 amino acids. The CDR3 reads CASRPRTGAGYEQYF. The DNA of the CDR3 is TGCGCCAGCAGACCTCGGACAGGGGCCGGCTACGAGCAGTACTTC.

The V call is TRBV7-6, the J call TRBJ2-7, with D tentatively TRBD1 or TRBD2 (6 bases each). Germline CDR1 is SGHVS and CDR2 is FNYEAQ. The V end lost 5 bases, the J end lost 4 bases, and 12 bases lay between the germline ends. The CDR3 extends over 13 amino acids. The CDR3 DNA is TGTGCCAGCAGCCGGAGGAGGGGGTACGAGCAGTACTTC. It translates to CASSRRRGYEQYF.

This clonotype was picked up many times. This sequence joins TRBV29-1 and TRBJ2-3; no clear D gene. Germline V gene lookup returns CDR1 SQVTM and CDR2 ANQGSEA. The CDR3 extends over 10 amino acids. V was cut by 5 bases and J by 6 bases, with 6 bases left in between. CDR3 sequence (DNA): TGCAGCGTTCAGCTTGATACGCAGTATTTT. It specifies CSVQLDTQYF.

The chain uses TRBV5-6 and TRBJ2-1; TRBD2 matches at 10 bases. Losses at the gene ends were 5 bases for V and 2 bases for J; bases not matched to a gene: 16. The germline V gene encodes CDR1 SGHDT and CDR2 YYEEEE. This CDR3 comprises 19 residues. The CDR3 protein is CASRFNLEREGRAYNEQFF. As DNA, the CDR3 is TGTGCCAGCAGGTTTAACTTAGAGCGGGAGGGCCGCGCCTACAATGAGCAGTTCTTC.

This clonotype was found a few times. In nucleotides, the CDR3 is TGTGCCAGCAGTGACTCGAGTACCGGGGAGCTGTTTTTT. It yields the protein CASSDSSTGELFF. The V call is TRBV6-4, the J call TRBJ2-2, with D unclear. Trimming pared 0 bases from V and 5 bases from J, leaving 4 bases between. Looked up from germline, CDR1 is MRHNA and CDR2 is SNTAGT. CDR3 size: 13 residues.